This T cell receptor beta chain derives from a study of CD8+ T cells in alopecia areata. Study-wide context: Treated patients swallowed 5 to 10 mg of oral tofacitinib twice daily.

Extracted from the samples, RNA was reverse transcribed into cDNA to serve as the sequencing template. Produced via immunoSEQ multiplex PCR; TCRdb's table is partial and in-frame only. Among some 180,000 clones listed, over 55% were seen once. The CDR3 loop spans 15 amino acids. The germline gives CDR1 SQVTM, CDR2 ANQGSEA. The trim removed 6 bases at V and 0 bases at J, leaving 10 bases unmatched. The study, taken as a whole, reports: Normal-skin resident alphabeta T cells also appear among scalp sample sequences.

Researchers picked out CD4+ and CD8+ T cells from PBMCs by sorting. Comment on this clone: Antigen unknown.

The V and J genes are TRBV29-1 and TRBJ1-1; TRBD1 matches at 7 bases. The source material was CD4+ T cells sorted from blood, sampled at week 0. This TCR was recovered from a human donor with alopecia areata. CDR3 sequence: CSVPDRKKMNTEAFF. The CDR3, as DNA: TGCAGCGTCCCGGACAGGAAGAAAATGAACACTGAAGCTTTCTTT.